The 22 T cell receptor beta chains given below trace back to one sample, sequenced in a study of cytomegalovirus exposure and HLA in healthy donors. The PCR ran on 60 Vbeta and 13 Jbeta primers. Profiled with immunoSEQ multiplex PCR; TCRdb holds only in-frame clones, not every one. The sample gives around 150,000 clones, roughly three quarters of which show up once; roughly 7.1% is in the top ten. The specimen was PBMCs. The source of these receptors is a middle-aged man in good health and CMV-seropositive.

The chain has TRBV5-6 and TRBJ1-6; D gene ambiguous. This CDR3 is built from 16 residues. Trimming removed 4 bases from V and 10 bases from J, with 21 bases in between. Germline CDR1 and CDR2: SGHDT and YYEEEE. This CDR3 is CASSPWRVGKGSPLHF. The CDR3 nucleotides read TGTGCCAGCAGCCCATGGAGGGTAGGGAAGGGATCACCCCTCCACTTT.

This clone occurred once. CDR3 loop: CASSPRTSGGAVPTDTQYF. The CDR3 bases are TGTGCCAGTAGTCCTCGGACTAGCGGGGGGGCCGTACCCACAGATACGCAGTATTTT. The chain couples TRBV19 to TRBJ2-3, with 15 bases that match TRBD2. CDR1 is LNHDA, CDR2 SQIVND, per germline (reference sequence). V lost 5 bases to trimming and J lost 2 bases; unmatched junction nucleotides: 11. CDR3 length: 19 amino acids.

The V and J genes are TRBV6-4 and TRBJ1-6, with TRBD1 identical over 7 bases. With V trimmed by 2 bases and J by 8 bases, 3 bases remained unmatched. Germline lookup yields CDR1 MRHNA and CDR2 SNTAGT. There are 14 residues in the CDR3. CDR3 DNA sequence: TGTGCCAGCAGTGACACAGGGGCAGATTCACCCCTCCACTTT. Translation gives CASSDTGADSPLHF.

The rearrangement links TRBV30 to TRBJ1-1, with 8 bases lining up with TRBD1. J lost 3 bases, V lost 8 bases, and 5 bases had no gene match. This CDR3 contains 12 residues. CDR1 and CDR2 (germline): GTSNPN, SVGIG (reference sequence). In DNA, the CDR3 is TGTGCCCGAGGACAGGGCTACACTGAAGCTTTCTTT. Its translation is CARGQGYTEAFF.

The CDR3 DNA reads TGTGCCAGCACCCAGACGGCCCAGGGGGTGAACACTGAAGCTTTCTTT. It yields the protein CASTQTAQGVNTEAFF. The chain uses TRBV7-2 and TRBJ1-1; TRBD1 agrees at 7 bases. The CDR3 covers 16 residues. With V trimmed by 7 bases and J by 0 bases, 11 bases remained unmatched. Per the germline V gene, CDR1 is SGHTA and CDR2 is FQGNSA.

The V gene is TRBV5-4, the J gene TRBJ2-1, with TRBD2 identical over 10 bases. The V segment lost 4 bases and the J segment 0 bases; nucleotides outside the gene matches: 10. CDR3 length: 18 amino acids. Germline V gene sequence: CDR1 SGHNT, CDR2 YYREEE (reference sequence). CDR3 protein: CASSEPSSGGYSYNEQFF. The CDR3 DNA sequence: TGTGCCAGCAGCGAGCCGAGTAGCGGGGGGTACTCCTACAATGAGCAGTTCTTC.

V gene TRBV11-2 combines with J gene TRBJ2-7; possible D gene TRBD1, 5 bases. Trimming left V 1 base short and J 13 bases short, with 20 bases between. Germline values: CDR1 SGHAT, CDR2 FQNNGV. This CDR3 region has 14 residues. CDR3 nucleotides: TGTGCCAGCAGCTTAGTTCTATTGGGGCAGAGGAGCTACTTC. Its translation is CASSLVLLGQRSYF. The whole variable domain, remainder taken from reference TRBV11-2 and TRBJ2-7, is EAGVAQSPRYKIIEKRQSVAFWCNPISGHATLYWYQQILGQGPKLLIQFQNNGVVDDSQLPKDRFSAERLKGVDSTLKIQPAKLEDSAVYLCASSLVLLGQRSYFGPGTRLTVT.

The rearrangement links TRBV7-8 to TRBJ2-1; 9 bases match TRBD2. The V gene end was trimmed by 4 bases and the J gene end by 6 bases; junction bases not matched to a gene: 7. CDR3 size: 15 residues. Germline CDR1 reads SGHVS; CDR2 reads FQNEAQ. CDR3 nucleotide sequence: TGTGCCAGCAGCTACGCGGGGGGGCCCGGCAATGAGCAGTTCTTC. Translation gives CASSYAGGPGNEQFF. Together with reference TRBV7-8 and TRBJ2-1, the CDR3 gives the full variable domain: GAGVSQSPRYKVAKRGQDVALRCDPISGHVSLFWYQQALGQGPEFLTYFQNEAQLDKSGLPSDRFFAERPEGSVSTLKIQRTQQEDSAVYLCASSYAGGPGNEQFFGPGTRLTVL.

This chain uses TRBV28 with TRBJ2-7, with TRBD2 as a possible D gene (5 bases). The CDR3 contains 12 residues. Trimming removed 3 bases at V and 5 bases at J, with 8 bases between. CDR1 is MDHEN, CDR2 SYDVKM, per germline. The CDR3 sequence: CASSFEGHEQYF. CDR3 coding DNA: TGTGCCAGCAGTTTCGAGGGCCACGAGCAGTACTTC.

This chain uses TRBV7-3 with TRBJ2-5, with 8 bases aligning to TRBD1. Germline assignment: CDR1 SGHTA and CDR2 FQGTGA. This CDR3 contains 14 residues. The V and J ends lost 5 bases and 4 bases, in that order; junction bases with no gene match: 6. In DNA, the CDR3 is TGTGCCAGCAGCCTACAGGGGACAGGAGAGACCCAGTACTTC. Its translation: CASSLQGTGETQYF.

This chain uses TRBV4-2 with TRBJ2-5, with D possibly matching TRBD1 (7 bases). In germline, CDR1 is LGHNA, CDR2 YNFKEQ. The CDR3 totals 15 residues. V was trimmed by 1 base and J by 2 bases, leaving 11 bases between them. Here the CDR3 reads CASSQGRGQQETQYF. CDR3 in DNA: TGTGCCAGCAGCCAAGGGCGGGGACAGCAAGAGACCCAGTACTTC.

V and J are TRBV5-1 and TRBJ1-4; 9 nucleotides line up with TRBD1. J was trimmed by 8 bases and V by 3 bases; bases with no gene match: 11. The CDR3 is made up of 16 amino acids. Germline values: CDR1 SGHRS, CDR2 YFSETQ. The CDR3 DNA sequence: TGCGCCAGCAGCTGGACAGGGGCGACGGGGAAGGAAAAACTGTTTTTT. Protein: CASSWTGATGKEKLFF.

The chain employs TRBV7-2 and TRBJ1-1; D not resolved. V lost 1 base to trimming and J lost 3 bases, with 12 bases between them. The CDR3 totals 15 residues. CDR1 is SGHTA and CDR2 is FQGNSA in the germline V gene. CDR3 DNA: TGTGCCAGCAGCTTAGAGTCGCGGAGATACACTGAAGCTTTCTTT. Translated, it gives CASSLESRRYTEAFF.

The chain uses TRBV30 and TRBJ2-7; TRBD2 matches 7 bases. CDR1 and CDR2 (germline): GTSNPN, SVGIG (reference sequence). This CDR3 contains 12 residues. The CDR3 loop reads CATGGGTYEQYF. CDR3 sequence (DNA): TGTGCAACCGGCGGGGGAACCTACGAGCAGTACTTC.

As DNA, the CDR3 is TGTGCCAGCTCCCTAAGGGGTGACCCGAGCCATCAGCCCCAGCATTTT. This sequence encodes CASSLRGDPSHQPQHF. This rearrangement joins TRBV19 to TRBJ1-5; TRBD1 is a possible D gene (5 bases). The CDR3 sequence is 16 residues long. Germline V lookup: CDR1 LNHDA, CDR2 SQIVND (reference sequence). V gave up 9 bases and J gave up 5 bases, with 23 bases separating them.

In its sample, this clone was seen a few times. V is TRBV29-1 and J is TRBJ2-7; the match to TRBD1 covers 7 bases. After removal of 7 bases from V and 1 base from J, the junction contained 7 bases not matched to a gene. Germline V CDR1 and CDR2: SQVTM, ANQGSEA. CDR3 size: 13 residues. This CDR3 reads CSGKTGSSYEQYF. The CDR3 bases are TGCAGCGGAAAGACAGGGTCTTCCTACGAGCAGTACTTC.

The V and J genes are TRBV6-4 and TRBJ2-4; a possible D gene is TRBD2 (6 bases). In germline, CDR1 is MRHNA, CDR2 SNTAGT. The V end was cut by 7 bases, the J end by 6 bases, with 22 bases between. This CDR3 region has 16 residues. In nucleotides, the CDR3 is TGTGCCAGCATCAAGAGACTAGGTCTCTCCGTAAACATTCAGTACTTC. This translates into CASIKRLGLSVNIQYF.

The CDR3 bases are TGTGCCAGCAGTACGGGAGCAGGCGAGCAGTACTTC. Protein: CASSTGAGEQYF. The chain combines TRBV9 with TRBJ2-7; a possible D gene is TRBD2 (6 bases). The V end lost 5 bases, the J end lost 6 bases, and 12 bases lay between the germline ends. The CDR3 extends over 12 amino acids. Germline CDR1 SGDLS, CDR2 YYNGEE.

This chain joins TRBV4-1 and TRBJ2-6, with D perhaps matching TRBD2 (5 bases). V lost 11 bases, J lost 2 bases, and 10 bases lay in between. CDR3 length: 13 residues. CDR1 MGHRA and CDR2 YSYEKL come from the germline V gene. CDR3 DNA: TGCGCCGCATCCGGGGCTGGGGCCAACGTCCTGACTTTC. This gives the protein CAASGAGANVLTF.

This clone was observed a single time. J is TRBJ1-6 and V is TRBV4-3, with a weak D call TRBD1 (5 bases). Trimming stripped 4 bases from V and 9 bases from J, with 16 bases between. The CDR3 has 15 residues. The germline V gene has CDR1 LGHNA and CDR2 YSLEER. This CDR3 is CASSPGGGGASPLHF. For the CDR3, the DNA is TGCGCCAGCAGCCCCGGGGGAGGCGGGGCTTCACCCCTCCACTTT.

The CDR3 DNA sequence: TGTGCCAGCAGCGTAGCTGACAGTGCAAATGAAAAACTGTTTTTT. It yields the protein CASSVADSANEKLFF. The chain links TRBV9 to TRBJ1-4, with TRBD1 as a possible D gene (5 bases). Germline V gene lookup returns CDR1 SGDLS and CDR2 YYNGEE. This CDR3 has 15 residues. V shed 0 bases and J shed 5 bases, with 11 bases lying between them.

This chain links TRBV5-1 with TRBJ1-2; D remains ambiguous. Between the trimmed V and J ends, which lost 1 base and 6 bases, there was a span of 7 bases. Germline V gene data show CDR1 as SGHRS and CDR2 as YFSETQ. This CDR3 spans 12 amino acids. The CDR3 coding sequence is TGCGCCAGCAGCTTGATGCAGGATGGCTACACCTTC. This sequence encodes CASSLMQDGYTF.